This TCR beta chain comes out of a study of graft-versus-host responses after intestinal transplantation. Overall study: Transplantation in recipients was multivisceral, liver-intestinal, or isolated intestinal. Anti-thymocyte globulin induction, then tacrolimus and steroids for two to four years, went to all recipients. General study results and limits: Graft-donor T cell macrochimerism coincided with high graft-versus-host to host-versus-graft clonal ratios in allografts. Recipient marrow harbored GvH clones, some of which surfaced first in ileum or blood.

Method: immunoSEQ multiplex PCR; TCRdb's copy keeps in-frame clones and lacks some. The sample includes 90,000 to 95,000 clones, 85% to 95% seen only once; the top ten take 0.4% to 0.6%. Concerning this clone: The antigen is not known.

Germline loops: CDR1 MNHEY, CDR2 SVGAGI. The CDR3 extends over 16 amino acids. J was trimmed by 5 bases and V by 0 bases; bases with no gene match: 4. The chain uses TRBV6-5 and TRBJ2-7; 13 bases match TRBD2. This receptor was taken from a human donor who received an intestinal transplant. Sequences were derived from unstimulated CD8+ T cells sorted from spleen or lymph node cells, sampled before intestinal transplant. The CDR3 is CASSYSGTSGTHEQYF. CDR3 sequence (DNA): TGTGCCAGCAGTTACTCCGGGACTAGCGGGACCCACGAGCAGTACTTC.